Included here is one TCR beta chain sequence, with context. This entry is derived from a study of cytomegalovirus exposure and HLA in healthy donors. The PCR contained 60 Vbeta and 13 Jbeta primers. Per the study methods: Later, an analysis found 80 million or so unique TCR beta chains, and 9.5 million to 11 million of these were shared. Profiling relied on immunoSEQ multiplex PCR, and the TCRdb table lists in-frame clones only, not all of them. V and J calls and clone size come straight from that table; D and trimming were deduced from the DNA. The data show roughly 190,000 clones, 60% to 85% seen once. Sequenced sample: PBMCs. This TCR came from a female donor in good health and CMV-seronegative.

The CDR3 DNA is TGTGCCAGCAGGAAAGAGGATGAGCAGTTCTTC. Amino acid sequence: CASRKEDEQFF. The gene calls are TRBV9 and TRBJ2-1; D is undetermined. CDR1 SGDLS and CDR2 YYNGEE come from the germline V gene. CDR3 length equals 11 residues. Trimming removed 5 bases at V and 8 bases at J, with 8 bases between.